The rows below give T cell receptor beta chains drawn from one sample of a study of OX40 agonist ivuxolimab in advanced cancers. Only in-frame clones appear in the TCRdb table, and some are missing; sequencing was by immunoSEQ multiplex PCR. The sample lists 45,000 or so clones; 65% to 90% were seen once. The sequencing here drew on CD4+ or CD8+ T cells sorted from blood, taken in a trial of the OX40 agonist ivuxolimab. These receptors all stem from an adult with an advanced solid tumor such as melanoma, head and neck, liver or kidney cancer. Both conserved end residues are part of each CDR3. The order of the fields is V gene, J gene, D gene, clone size, CDR3 DNA, CDR3 protein. A D gene is named only where the DNA matches it firmly. Clone size is stated in some rows and not others, as once, few, many or a class when expanded.

>TRBV2|TRBJ2-4|TRBD2|once
TGTGCCAGTCGACTAGCGGGGGGAAACATTCAGTACTTC
CASRLAGGNIQYF
>TRBV2|TRBJ2-1|TRBD2|-
TGTGCCAGCAGGGTCAAACTAGCGGGAGTGGGTAATGAGCAGTTCTTC
CASRVKLAGVGNEQFF
>TRBV7-9|TRBJ1-4|TRBD1|-
TGTGCCAGCAGCGCCGACAGGGTGGGTGAAAAACTGTTTTTT
CASSADRVGEKLFF
>TRBV11-2|TRBJ2-1|TRBD2|-
TGTGCCAGCAGCTTAGCTGGACTAGCGAGCGCGAATGAGCAGTTCTTC
CASSLAGLASANEQFF
>TRBV7-8|TRBJ1-2|-|-
TGTGCCAGCAGCTTAGCTGGCAGTAACTATGGCTACACCTTC
CASSLAGSNYGYTF
>TRBV5-6|TRBJ2-1|-|-
TGTGCCAGCAGCGGCCTCGGACAGGGAGGGAACAATGAGCAGTTCTTC
CASSGLGQGGNNEQFF
>TRBV20-1|TRBJ2-5|-|-
TGCAGTGGCCAGAACCAAGAGACCCAGTACTTC
CSGQNQETQYF
>TRBV7-3|TRBJ2-3|TRBD1|-
TGTGCCAGCAGCTCGACAGGGGGTACCGGGGCGCAGTATTTT
CASSSTGGTGAQYF
>TRBV6-6|TRBJ1-5|-|-
TGTGCCAGCAGACACGGACAGCGGGAGAAGCCCCAGCATTTT
CASRHGQREKPQHF
>TRBV7-6|TRBJ1-3|-|-
TGTGCCAGCAGCTTATACGGGGGGCACTCTGGAAACACCATATATTTT
CASSLYGGHSGNTIYF
>TRBV5-8|TRBJ2-7|TRBD1|few
TGTGCCAGCAGCCGAACCGGGACAGGGACCGTTACCTACGAGCAGTACTTC
CASSRTGTGTVTYEQYF
>TRBV19|TRBJ2-4|-|-
TGTGCCAGTAGTAGCGGGCTCCCGGCCAAAAACATTCAGTACTTC
CASSSGLPAKNIQYF
>TRBV5-6|TRBJ2-3|-|-
TGTGCCAGCAGCTTGGTTGGGGGTCCCGATACGCAGTATTTT
CASSLVGGPDTQYF
>TRBV5-5|TRBJ2-2|-|-
TGTGCCAGCAGCCTGCTAGGACTAAACACCGGGGAGCTGTTTTTT
CASSLLGLNTGELFF
>TRBV7-9|TRBJ2-7|-|-
TGTGCCAGCAGCTTAGTAAGGGTAGTCGGTGAACACTACGAGCAGTACTTC
CASSLVRVVGEHYEQYF
>TRBV29-1|TRBJ2-1|-|once
TGCAGCGTTGCTTCCGGGAATGAGCAGTTCTTC
CSVASGNEQFF
>TRBV4-1|TRBJ2-3|-|-
TGCGCCAGCAGCCAAGGCAGGGAAAATACGCAGTATTTT
CASSQGRENTQYF
>TRBV7-9|TRBJ2-1|-|once
TGTGCCAGCAGCTTAGCCGGCAGGGGAAGCTCCTACAATGAGCAGTTCTTC
CASSLAGRGSSYNEQFF
>TRBV6-5|TRBJ2-7|-|-
TGTGCCAGCAGTGTCCGGGCGACGGCGTACGAGCAGTACTTC
CASSVRATAYEQYF
>TRBV5-4|TRBJ1-2|-|-
TGTGCCAGCAGCGCCGGACAGAGATATGGCTACACCTTC
CASSAGQRYGYTF
>TRBV15|TRBJ2-1|-|-
TGTGCCACCAGCAGAGAGGCCGGTATTGGCAATGAGCAGTTCTTC
CATSREAGIGNEQFF
>TRBV7-2|TRBJ1-1|-|-
TGTGCCAGCAGCTTAGCGTTAGGGGCGAACACTGAAGCTTTCTTT
CASSLALGANTEAFF
>TRBV18|TRBJ2-1|TRBD2|once
TGTGCCAGCTCACCAACCACTAGCGCAGTCAATGAGCAGTTCTTC
CASSPTTSAVNEQFF
>TRBV6-4|TRBJ2-6|-|-
TGTGCCAGCAGTCCTTACAGGGAATCTGGGGCCAACGTCCTGACTTTC
CASSPYRESGANVLTF
>TRBV19|TRBJ1-2|-|-
TGTGCCAGTAGTATTTCCCGCAGCCTCGATAACTATGGCTACACCTTC
CASSISRSLDNYGYTF
>TRBV2|TRBJ1-6|TRBD1|few
TGTGCCAGCAGGCCAACAGGGGTTAATAATTCACCCCTCCACTTT
CASRPTGVNNSPLHF
>TRBV27|TRBJ2-6|TRBD1|-
TGTGCCAGCAGTTTATTGGGGACAGGGGGCTCCAGCTCTGGGGCCAACGTCCTGACTTTC
CASSLLGTGGSSSGANVLTF
>TRBV10-2|TRBJ2-1|TRBD1|-
TGCGCCAGCAGGGGACAGGTTTACAATGAGCAGTTCTTC
CASRGQVYNEQFF
>TRBV5-1|TRBJ1-3|-|-
TGCGCCAGCAGCTCACAGGGCCCTGGAAACACCATATATTTT
CASSSQGPGNTIYF
>TRBV11-2|TRBJ2-7|TRBD2|-
TGTGCCAGCAGCTTACCTAGCGGGTCCTACGAGCAGTACTTC
CASSLPSGSYEQYF
>TRBV4-2|TRBJ2-1|TRBD2|-
TGTGCCAGCAGCCAAGGTATTGGCGGGAGTTATGAGCAGTTCTTC
CASSQGIGGSYEQFF
>TRBV19|TRBJ1-5|-|-
TGTGCCAGTAGTTGGTCCGGGTATAGCAATCAGCCCCAGCATTTT
CASSWSGYSNQPQHF
>TRBV25-1|TRBJ1-1|-|-
TGTGCCAGCAGTTCACGGACCGTGAACACTGAAGCTTTCTTT
CASSSRTVNTEAFF
>TRBV9|TRBJ1-4|-|-
TGTGCCAGCAGCGTATCTGGGGGGAGGGATGAAAAACTGTTTTTT
CASSVSGGRDEKLFF
>TRBV11-3|TRBJ2-3|-|-
TGTGCCAGCAGCTCCACTGGCACAGATACGCAGTATTTT
CASSSTGTDTQYF
>TRBV11-2|TRBJ2-5|-|-
TGTGCCAGCAGTCCCCCTTGGACCTACCAACCGGAGACCCAGTACTTC
CASSPPWTYQPETQYF
>TRBV5-1|TRBJ1-1|TRBD1|-
TGCGCCAGCAGCGTTACAGGGGTGATGAACACTGAAGCTTTCTTT
CASSVTGVMNTEAFF
>TRBV6-5|TRBJ1-1|-|-
TGTGCCAGCACCCCCCTCTCCCAGAACACTGAAGCTTTCTTT
CASTPLSQNTEAFF
>TRBV9|TRBJ2-7|-|-
TGTGCCAGCAGCGTAGAAGGGTTCGGGGATCGGCTCGAGCAGTACTTC
CASSVEGFGDRLEQYF
>TRBV23-1|TRBJ2-3|-|-
TGCGCCAGCAATCCTGCGGGACTTCCCACAGATACGCAGTATTTT
CASNPAGLPTDTQYF
>TRBV30|TRBJ1-1|-|-
TGTGCCTGGACCCATCGGGTATCTGAAGCTTTCTTT
CAWTHRVSEAFF
>TRBV5-8|TRBJ2-1|TRBD1|-
TGTGCCAGCAGACCGGGACAGGGGGCCTACAATGAGCAGTTCTTC
CASRPGQGAYNEQFF
>TRBV14|TRBJ2-7|-|-
TGTGCCAGCAGCCAAGAGGAGTGGCCAGGCCGGGACGAGCAGTACTTC
CASSQEEWPGRDEQYF
>TRBV25-1|TRBJ2-2|TRBD2|-
TGTGCCAGCAGTAGACGGGGGGCCGGGGAGCTGTTTTTT
CASSRRGAGELFF
>TRBV5-8|TRBJ2-1|-|-
TGTGCCAGCAGTCCACAGAGTTGGGGGAGCGGGAATGAGCAGTTCTTC
CASSPQSWGSGNEQFF
>TRBV29-1|TRBJ1-2|-|-
TGCAGCGTGGGACCCCAAAGCTCGGGCTACACCTTC
CSVGPQSSGYTF
>TRBV6-5|TRBJ1-1|-|-
TGTGCCAGCAGCTTCAACAGGGACGTCACTGAAGCTTTCTTT
CASSFNRDVTEAFF
>TRBV15|TRBJ2-7|-|few
TGTGCCACCAGCAGAGATCCGTCCTACGAGCAGTACTTC
CATSRDPSYEQYF
>TRBV20-1|TRBJ2-3|-|-
TGCAGTCCCAATACGCAGTATTTT
CSPNTQYF
>TRBV11-2|TRBJ2-2|-|-
TGTGCCAGCAGCTTAGGACCCCCAGCCGGGGAGCTGTTTTTT
CASSLGPPAGELFF
>TRBV7-2|TRBJ2-3|-|-
TGTGCCAGCAGCTTTCAGGGTGCAGATACGCAGTATTTT
CASSFQGADTQYF
>TRBV7-8|TRBJ2-1|-|-
TGTGCCAGCAGCCCCCAAACTACATTCAATGAGCAGTTCTTC
CASSPQTTFNEQFF
>TRBV19|TRBJ2-7|-|-
TGTGCCAGTAGTATTTTTCAGGGATCCTACGAGCAGTACTTC
CASSIFQGSYEQYF